The 30 T cell receptor beta chains given below trace back to one sample, sequenced in a study of identical twins. MiXCR, applied by TCRdb to the 5' RACE reads, yields one record per CDR3 protein. The profile shows roughly 720,000 distinct CDR3 sequences, roughly 20% of them singletons. The same specimen was also included in a second study, on T cells expressing NK-cell markers.

Sequenced input: PBMCs. The receptors come from a young woman in good health.

V is TRBV12-3 or TRBV12-4 and J is TRBJ1-4; D call uncertain. The V end lost 8 bases, the J end lost 7 bases, and 8 bases lay between the germline ends. The CDR3 is made up of 11 amino acids. The CDR3 protein is CASGRIEKLFF. The CDR3 DNA follows: TGTGCCAGCGGGAGGATTGAAAAACTGTTTTTT.

This clonotype has just a few counts. V usage is TRBV20-1 and J usage is TRBJ2-7, with 7 bases matching TRBD2. The CDR3 sequence is 11 residues long. Trimming cost V 5 bases and J 7 bases; bases outside gene matches: 5. Germline CDR1 reads DFQATT; CDR2 reads SNEGSKA (reference sequence). For the CDR3, the DNA is TGCAGTGCTCCGACCGGGGGGGAGCAGTACTTC. Its translation: CSAPTGGEQYF.

This rearrangement joins TRBV9 to TRBJ2-1; D is ambiguous. Looked up from germline, CDR1 is SGDLS and CDR2 is YYNGEE. This CDR3 is built from 13 residues. Deletions cut 0 bases from V and 9 bases from J, with 10 bases between. The CDR3 is CASSVDMRSEQFF. CDR3 bases: TGTGCCAGCAGCGTAGATATGAGGAGTGAGCAGTTCTTC.

This clonotype occurred a few times. The chain recombines TRBV5-6 with TRBJ2-2, with 9 bases identical to TRBD1. This CDR3 comprises 14 residues. J lost 4 bases, V lost 6 bases, and 4 bases had no gene match. Germline CDR1 reads SGHDT; CDR2 reads YYEEEE. As DNA, the CDR3 is TGTGCCAGCATCAGGACAGGGGTCACCGGGGAGCTGTTTTTT. Translation gives CASIRTGVTGELFF.

V and J are TRBV6-1 and TRBJ2-3; possibly TRBD1 for D (5 bases). Germline lookup yields CDR1 MNHNS and CDR2 SASEGT. The CDR3 covers 14 residues. The V end lost 6 bases, the J end lost 6 bases, and 16 bases lay between the germline ends. CDR3 loop: CASSDQDNEDTQYF. The CDR3, as DNA: TGTGCCAGCAGCGACCAGGACAACGAGGATACGCAGTATTTT.

The chain combines TRBV12-3 or TRBV12-4 with TRBJ1-5; 7 positions agree with TRBD1. This CDR3 spans 18 amino acids. V shed 3 bases, J shed 4 bases, and the junction held 15 bases outside the gene matches. CDR3 coding DNA: TGTGCCAGCAGTTTGAGGGGGCAGGGTTATCCCTTTAATCAGCCCCAGCATTTT. Translation: CASSLRGQGYPFNQPQHF.

The V and J genes are TRBV7-6 and TRBJ1-6; TRBD1 agrees at 8 bases. CDR1 is SGHVS, CDR2 FNYEAQ, per germline. CDR3 size: 17 residues. The V gene end was trimmed by 2 bases and the J gene end by 5 bases; junction bases not matched to a gene: 8. Here the CDR3 reads CASSLRRTGTDNSPLHF. The CDR3, as DNA: TGTGCCAGCAGCTTACGGCGGACAGGGACCGATAATTCACCCCTCCACTTT. Looking up the rest from reference TRBV7-6 and TRBJ1-6 gives the full variable domain: GAGVSQSPRYKVTKRGQDVALRCDPISGHVSLYWYRQALGQGPEFLTYFNYEAQQDKSGLPNDRFSAERPEGSISTLTIQRTEQRDSAMYRCASSLRRTGTDNSPLHFGNGTRLTVT.

This clonotype was seen only a few times. The V call is TRBV7-9, the J call TRBJ2-1; 9 nucleotides line up with TRBD2. The V gene end was trimmed by 5 bases and the J gene end by 3 bases; junction bases not matched to a gene: 8. CDR3 length: 16 amino acids. Germline CDR1 is SEHNR and CDR2 is FQNEAQ (reference sequence). CDR3 bases: TGTGCCAGCAGCGCCTTTAGCGGGAGCTTCTACAATGAGCAGTTCTTC. Protein product: CASSAFSGSFYNEQFF.

The chain uses TRBV29-1 and TRBJ2-7; tentative D call: TRBD2 (5 bases). The CDR3 is made up of 12 amino acids. Trimming stripped 6 bases from V and 7 bases from J, with 16 bases between. CDR1 and CDR2 from the germline V gene are SQVTM and ANQGSEA. The CDR3, as DNA: TGCAGCGTCGGGGATTCCCGCGGGGAGCAGTACTTC. It encodes CSVGDSRGEQYF.

This rearrangement joins TRBV12-3 or TRBV12-4 to TRBJ1-6; no clear D gene. This CDR3 contains 13 residues. The ends were cut back, 5 bases at V and 9 bases at J, with 11 bases in the middle. CDR3 in DNA: TGTGCCAGCAGTGCACTACGGGTTTCACCCCTCCACTTT. Translated, it gives CASSALRVSPLHF.

The chain joins TRBV6-2 or TRBV6-3 to TRBJ2-1; TRBD2 aligns across 12 bases. V lost 2 bases and J lost 4; bases outside the gene matches: 6. CDR1 MNHEY and CDR2 SVGEGT come from the germline V gene. The CDR3 runs to 17 residues. In DNA form, the CDR3 reads TGTGCCAGCAGTTACGTGACTAGCGGGAGTTTATACAATGAGCAGTTCTTC. Translating gives CASSYVTSGSLYNEQFF.

The chain joins TRBV6-2 or TRBV6-3 to TRBJ2-5; 7 nucleotides agree with TRBD1. CDR1 is MNHEY, CDR2 SVGEGT, per germline. Losses at the gene ends were 7 bases for V and 1 base for J; bases not matched to a gene: 3. The CDR3 runs 13 residues. As DNA, the CDR3 is TGTGCCAGCATTAACAGGGGCCAAGAGACCCAGTACTTC. It translates to CASINRGQETQYF.

The chain recombines TRBV4-2 with TRBJ2-7, with 11 bases matching TRBD2. CDR1 LGHNA and CDR2 YNFKEQ come from the germline V gene. With V trimmed by 4 bases and J by 6 bases, 8 bases remained unmatched. This CDR3 contains 15 residues. CDR3 region: CASSPLSGGAGEQYF. In DNA, the CDR3 is TGTGCCAGCAGCCCTCTTAGCGGGGGGGCTGGCGAGCAGTACTTC.

This chain links TRBV20-1 with TRBJ1-1; D is uncertain. The germline V gene has CDR1 DFQATT and CDR2 SNEGSKA (reference sequence). The V and J ends lost 0 bases and 1 base respectively, with 6 bases between them. The CDR3 is 13 residues long. CDR3: CSARDWRNTEAFF. The CDR3 DNA reads TGCAGTGCTAGAGATTGGAGGAACACTGAAGCTTTCTTT.

In its sample, this clonotype was seen many times. V usage is TRBV12-3 or TRBV12-4 and J usage is TRBJ1-2; D unclear. Trimming removed 7 bases at V and 8 bases at J, with 11 bases between. This CDR3 comprises 11 residues. CDR3 nucleotides: TGTGCCAGCAAGACTATGACCGGCTACACCTTC. Translated, it gives CASKTMTGYTF.

This rearrangement joins TRBV20-1 to TRBJ2-3; 11 bases line up with TRBD2. The junction had 8 bases not matched to a gene; V was cut back by 3 bases and J by 6 bases. The germline V gene has CDR1 DFQATT and CDR2 SNEGSKA (reference sequence). The CDR3 runs to 15 residues. CDR3 amino acids: CSARPGLAEGDTQYF. The CDR3 DNA reads TGCAGTGCTAGGCCGGGACTAGCGGAGGGGGATACGCAGTATTTT.

This rearrangement joins TRBV12-3 or TRBV12-4 to TRBJ2-5, with D possibly being TRBD1 (6 bases). Trimming removed 6 bases from V and 1 base from J, with 18 bases in between. The CDR3 is 16 residues long. The CDR3 nucleotides read TGTGCCAGCAGGGGAACGAGGGGGAGCCTCCAAGAGACCCAGTACTTC. As protein: CASRGTRGSLQETQYF.

The V and J genes are TRBV5-1 and TRBJ1-4; 12 nucleotides agree with TRBD1. Germline V lookup: CDR1 SGHRS, CDR2 YFSETQ. The CDR3 contains 20 residues. V dropped 0 bases and J dropped 3; count of bases not matched to a gene: 12. The CDR3 DNA is TGCGCCAGCAGCTTGGTAGGCCCCGGGACAGGGGGCGCACCTAATGAAAAACTGTTTTTT. Translating it yields CASSLVGPGTGGAPNEKLFF.

The rearrangement uses TRBV6-5 and TRBJ2-5; D unclear. The CDR3 consists of 14 residues. Germline V lookup: CDR1 MNHEY, CDR2 SVGAGI. Trimming took off 0 bases at V and 4 bases at J, with 9 bases between the two ends. CDR3 residues: CASSYSGEVETQYF. In nucleotides, the CDR3 is TGTGCCAGCAGTTACTCTGGGGAAGTAGAGACCCAGTACTTC.

This clonotype was found many times. The chain uses TRBV6-5 and TRBJ1-1; the D gene is possibly TRBD1 (5 bases). The CDR3 loop spans 15 amino acids. From germline, CDR1 is MNHEY and CDR2 SVGAGI. The germline V and J ends were trimmed by 7 bases and 1 base, with 16 bases remaining between them. For the CDR3, the DNA is TGTGCCAGCAAGTCTCGAGGGGTGGCGAACACTGAAGCTTTCTTT. It is translated as CASKSRGVANTEAFF.

This clonotype was counted only a few times. This sequence joins TRBV7-9 and TRBJ2-3, with D perhaps matching TRBD2 (5 bases). The V gene's germline CDR1 is SEHNR and CDR2 FQNEAQ (reference sequence). CDR3 length: 14 residues. With 4 bases removed from V and 3 bases from J, the gap between germline ends came to 11 bases. In nucleotides, the CDR3 is TGTGCCAGCAGCTCCCTGTCGGGGACAGATACGCAGTATTTT. It is translated as CASSSLSGTDTQYF. Looking up the rest from reference TRBV7-9 and TRBJ2-3 gives the full variable domain: DTGVSQNPRHKITKRGQNVTFRCDPISEHNRLYWYRQTLGQGPEFLTYFQNEAQLEKSRLLSDRFSAERPKGSFSTLEIQRTEQGDSAMYLCASSSLSGTDTQYFGPGTRLTVL.

The chain combines TRBV9 with TRBJ2-1; no reliable D call. The CDR3 covers 15 residues. The germline V and J ends were trimmed by 0 bases and 0 bases, with 7 bases remaining between them. CDR1 and CDR2 from the germline V gene are SGDLS and YYNGEE. CDR3 in amino acids: CASSVVGSSYNEQFF. CDR3 nucleotide sequence: TGTGCCAGCAGCGTAGTGGGCAGCTCCTACAATGAGCAGTTCTTC.

In DNA, the CDR3 is TGCGCCAGCAGCCAATTCTCAGGGCGGGGCACCGGGGAGCTGTTTTTT. It is translated as CASSQFSGRGTGELFF. The chain uses TRBV4-3 and TRBJ2-2, with D perhaps TRBD2 (6 bases). In germline, CDR1 is LGHNA, CDR2 YSLEER. Trimming took 2 bases from V and 4 from J, leaving 14 bases between them. The CDR3 contains 16 residues.

The rearrangement joins TRBV2 to TRBJ1-4; TRBD1 matches 8 bases. CDR1 SNHLY and CDR2 FYNNEI come from the germline V gene. V trimming: 6 bases; J trimming: 7 bases; junction bases outside the gene matches: 10. CDR3 length equals 15 residues. The CDR3 is CASRDRTGPFEKLFF. CDR3 in DNA: TGTGCCAGCAGGGACCGGACAGGGCCTTTTGAAAAACTGTTTTTT.

The chain has TRBV14 and TRBJ1-2; D perhaps matches TRBD1 (5 bases). V lost 5 bases to trimming and J lost 5 bases, with 9 bases between them. The length of the CDR3 is 12 residues. Looked up from germline, CDR1 is SGHDN and CDR2 is FVKESK. The CDR3 sequence: CASSWGLYGYTF. DNA for the CDR3: TGTGCCAGCAGCTGGGGACTTTATGGCTACACCTTC.

The J gene is TRBJ2-4, the V gene TRBV20-1; D might be TRBD2 (6 bases). CDR1 and CDR2 (germline): DFQATT, SNEGSKA (reference sequence). V lost 3 bases and J lost 2, with 14 bases in between. The CDR3 consists of 15 residues. The CDR3 loop is CSASSQGLSKNIQYF. As DNA, the CDR3 is TGCAGTGCTAGCAGCCAGGGACTTTCCAAAAACATTCAGTACTTC.

The chain combines TRBV20-1 with TRBJ1-2; no firm D call. Germline loops: CDR1 DFQATT, CDR2 SNEGSKA (reference sequence). The CDR3 runs to 13 residues. V lost 6 bases and J lost 7, with 18 bases in between. The DNA of the CDR3 is TGCAGTGCGAAGAGACGCGGGATAGGTGGCTACACCTTC. Translating it yields CSAKRRGIGGYTF.

This clonotype was observed a handful of times. This sequence joins TRBV12-3 or TRBV12-4 and TRBJ2-2, with D perhaps matching TRBD2 (6 bases). The CDR3 totals 15 residues. V lost 5 bases to trimming and J lost 2 bases, with 12 bases between them. The CDR3 DNA follows: TGTGCCAGCAGTGCGCCGGGACTTAACACCGGGGAGCTGTTTTTT. It translates to CASSAPGLNTGELFF.

The V call is TRBV5-1, the J call TRBJ2-7; the D gene is possibly TRBD1 (5 bases). The CDR3 length is 14 residues. V was trimmed by 5 bases and J by 6 bases, leaving 18 bases between them. Germline V gives CDR1 SGHRS, CDR2 YFSETQ. Written as DNA, the CDR3 is TGCGCCAGCAGAGGGGCCATCGGCCCACTCGAGCAGTACTTC. Its translation is CASRGAIGPLEQYF.

This clonotype was detected a few times. This sequence joins TRBV12-3 or TRBV12-4 and TRBJ1-1, with unresolved D. The CDR3 has 11 amino acids. V lost 7 bases, J lost 1 base, and 4 bases lay in between. CDR3 in amino acids: CASMENTEAFF. In DNA, the CDR3 is TGTGCCAGCATGGAGAACACTGAAGCTTTCTTT.